These T cell receptor beta chains were read from a single sample in a study of blood T cell repertoires in COVID-19. This table comes from immunoSEQ multiplex PCR, and its TCRdb copy is limited to in-frame clones, with some not included. The repertoire includes 95,000 to 150,000 clones, 71% of them detected once, and more than 0.75% sits in the top ten. The sequencing sample was made of peripheral blood. The receptor set was obtained from a human donor with acute or convalescent COVID-19. The donor label of this sample is uncertain. Each CDR3 is given with its conserved first and last residue. D genes are given only for firm matches. The listing skips clone size in some rows; elsewhere it reads once, few, many or a size class.

.,TRBV7-8,TRBJ2-3,TRBD1,TGTGCCAGCAGCTTTTACAGGGGGCGAGATACGCAGTATTTT,CASSFYRGRDTQYF
.,TRBV19,TRBJ2-1,.,TGTGCCAGTAGCCCGACTGGCAATGAGCAGTTCTTC,CASSPTGNEQFF
.,TRBV7-9,TRBJ1-1,.,TGTGCCAGCAGCTGGGGGCTTGGGACTGAAGCTTTCTTT,CASSWGLGTEAFF
few,TRBV5-4,TRBJ1-2,TRBD1,TGTGCCAGCAGCAGGGACAGGGCCTATGGCTACACCTTC,CASSRDRAYGYTF
few,TRBV2,TRBJ1-2,.,TGTGCCAGCCGGGACACAGGATCAGTATCCTATGGCTACACCTTC,CASRDTGSVSYGYTF
many,TRBV28,TRBJ1-3,TRBD1,TGTGCCAGCAGTGGGGGGACAGGGTCTGGAAACACCATATATTTT,CASSGGTGSGNTIYF
once,TRBV14,TRBJ2-2,TRBD1,TGTGCCAGCAGCCAAACATCAGGGGGCACCGGGGAGCTGTTTTTT,CASSQTSGGTGELFF
.,TRBV11-3,TRBJ1-2,.,TGTGCCAGCAGATCTTTCGGGTCCCTAGGATATGGCTACACCTTC,CASRSFGSLGYGYTF
.,TRBV6-6,TRBJ1-2,TRBD1,TGTGCCAGCAGTTGGACAGGGGACGAGGGCTACACCTTC,CASSWTGDEGYTF
.,TRBV28,TRBJ1-2,TRBD1,TGTGCCAGCAGACATGGACAGGGTCGTAACTATGGCTACACCTTC,CASRHGQGRNYGYTF
once,TRBV5-1,TRBJ2-7,.,TGCGCCAGCAGCTTTTCGGACAGCTACGAGCAGTACTTC,CASSFSDSYEQYF
.,TRBV4-1,TRBJ1-3,TRBD1,TGCGCCAGCAGCCAGGGACAGGCTGTAGCTGGAAACACCATATATTTT,CASSQGQAVAGNTIYF
many,TRBV3-1/TRBV3-2,TRBJ2-7,.,TGTGCCAGCAGCCCTTCCTCCTACGAGCAGTACTTC,CASSPSSYEQYF
.,TRBV24-1,TRBJ2-1,TRBD1,TGTGCCACCAGTGCACAGGGGGTAAGGAATGAGCAGTTCTTC,CATSAQGVRNEQFF
.,TRBV5-1,TRBJ2-5,TRBD2,TGCGCCAGCAGCTTCGGGACTAGCGGGGGGCGGGGAGAGACCCAGTACTTC,CASSFGTSGGRGETQYF
.,TRBV18,TRBJ2-3,TRBD1,TGTGCCAGCTCACCACCGGGGACAGAGACGGATACGCAGTATTTT,CASSPPGTETDTQYF
.,TRBV7-9,TRBJ2-4,TRBD2,TGTGCCAGCAGCTTATACGGGGGGAAGGGGGCCAAAAACATTCAGTACTTC,CASSLYGGKGAKNIQYF
.,TRBV29-1,TRBJ2-7,.,TGCAGCGGAGGACAGACCTCCTACGAGCAGTACTTC,CSGGQTSYEQYF
.,TRBV29-1,TRBJ1-2,.,TGCAGCGTTGAAGGATCGACAGCTAACTATGGCTACACCTTC,CSVEGSTANYGYTF
.,TRBV2,TRBJ1-1,TRBD1,TGTGCCAGCAGGGGACAGCCGGGGACTGAAGCTTTCTTT,CASRGQPGTEAFF
.,TRBV6-1,TRBJ1-6,.,TGTGCCAGCAGTGAACCAGGGGTGAATTCACCCCTCCACTTT,CASSEPGVNSPLHF
.,TRBV10-2,TRBJ1-4,.,TGCGCCAGCAGAGATCAACGGTTGAAACTGTTTTTT,CASRDQRLKLFF
few,TRBV20-1,TRBJ2-1,TRBD1,TGCAGTGCTACGGGGACAGGGGAGCAGTTCTTC,CSATGTGEQFF
few,TRBV4-2,TRBJ2-5,TRBD2,TGTGCCAGCAGCCCGGGGACTAGCGGACCTCAAGAGACCCAGTACTTC,CASSPGTSGPQETQYF
.,TRBV19,TRBJ2-7,.,TGTGCCAGTAGTATAGATCGCGGCTACGAGCAGTACTTC,CASSIDRGYEQYF
.,TRBV28,TRBJ1-2,TRBD1,TGTGCCAGCAGCCCTTCGGGGACAGCGTTTGAAGGCTACACCTTC,CASSPSGTAFEGYTF
once,TRBV11-3,TRBJ2-1,TRBD1,TGTGCCAGCAGCTTCCAGGGGGCGAATGAGCAGTTCTTC,CASSFQGANEQFF
few,TRBV14,TRBJ1-1,.,TGTGCCAGCAGCCAAGGGCAGGGGAGTGGCACTGAAGCTTTCTTT,CASSQGQGSGTEAFF
.,TRBV5-8,TRBJ2-3,.,TGTGCCAGCAGCTTGACGGGAGTCACAGATACGCAGTATTTT,CASSLTGVTDTQYF
few,TRBV4-1,TRBJ2-5,TRBD1,TGCGCCAGCAGCCAAGCGGACAGGGGTGAGACCCAGTACTTC,CASSQADRGETQYF
.,TRBV7-8,TRBJ1-3,TRBD1,TGTGCCAGCAGCCCCCGGGACAGGGGGCCTGGAAACACCATATATTTT,CASSPRDRGPGNTIYF
.,TRBV6-5,TRBJ2-2,.,TGTGCCAGCAGGCAGATCGGGGAGCTGTTTTTT,CASRQIGELFF
.,TRBV28,TRBJ1-5,TRBD1,TGTGCCAGCAGTTTAATCGGGACAGGCGGCAATCAGCCCCAGCATTTT,CASSLIGTGGNQPQHF
.,TRBV29-1,TRBJ1-3,.,TGCAGCGTTGAACAGGGGTACACTGGAAACACCATATATTTT,CSVEQGYTGNTIYF
.,TRBV4-1,TRBJ2-7,TRBD2,TGCGCCAGCAGCCAAGACCGCCTTAGCGGGGGGTCCTACGAGCAGTACTTC,CASSQDRLSGGSYEQYF
many,TRBV27,TRBJ1-6,TRBD1,TGTGCCAGCAGTCGTCTGACAGGGAGAGGTTCACCCCTCCACTTT,CASSRLTGRGSPLHF
few,TRBV5-1,TRBJ2-3,TRBD1,TGCGCCAGCAGCTTAGGGGGCCCAGATACGCAGTATTTT,CASSLGGPDTQYF
.,TRBV11-3,TRBJ2-1,.,TGTGCCAGCAGCTTAGGTAGCCTCTACAATGAGCAGTTCTTC,CASSLGSLYNEQFF
.,TRBV10-2,TRBJ2-3,.,TGCGCCCACGCTAGACATGGGGCGAGCACAGATACGCAGTATTTT,CAHARHGASTDTQYF
.,TRBV10-3,TRBJ2-2,.,TGTGCCATAGCCCCCCCAAGACAGGCGGCTACCGGGGAGCTGTTTTTT,CAIAPPRQAATGELFF
.,TRBV7-2,TRBJ2-2,.,TGTGCCAGCAGCACTTATGGCGGGGAGCTGTTTTTT,CASSTYGGELFF